This T cell receptor (beta chain) was retrieved from a study of glioma-infiltrating T cells after dendritic cell vaccination (dated by TCRdb to between 2015 and 2016). With respect to the entire study: Of the roughly 15 glioblastoma patients in the cohort, all drawn from Phase I and II dendritic cell vaccination trials, 9 were newly diagnosed and 6 had recurrent disease. Between the early 2000s and the early 2010s, the patients were given dendritic cell vaccination pulsed with autologous tumor lysate. The vaccine was prepared from monocyte-derived dendritic cells that were cultured for approximately seven days with IL-4 and GM-CSF and then pulsed overnight with autologous tumor lysate. Each patient got three intradermal injections of the dendritic cell vaccine, spaced at biweekly intervals, in the arm below the axilla. In glioblastoma patients vaccinated with dendritic cells, deep sequencing of TCR beta CDR3 regions served to measure the amount of tumor-infiltrating lymphocytes and to compare repertoires between tumor and blood. Survival after dendritic cell vaccination was correlated with TCR sequencing metrics, such as TIL content and the overlap between tumor and blood repertoires.

TCRB CDR3 regions were amplified from approximately 2 ug genomic DNA, or all available DNA if less, using the immunoSEQ assay. The multiplex PCR relied on 60 forward primers for TCR V beta segments and 13 reverse primers for J beta segments. To estimate reads per starting template, synthetic control templates were spiked into each sample at limiting dilution. The Illumina HiSeq System generated sequencing reads of 87 bp. The original methods were these. PCR and sequencing errors were removed by merging closely related sequences with a nearest neighbor algorithm. TCR overlap was measured as the percentage of unique tumor TCR beta sequences also present in the same patient's peripheral blood. In its TCRdb copy, this immuneACCESS table keeps in-frame sequences only and misses some clones. Where compared with another copy, unresolved V genes explain less than half of these, and the others have no known cause. V, J and clone size were drawn from that table, and D and trimming were deduced from the DNA. The sample table shows over 80,000 clones, and roughly 89% are seen once. Of the sample, approximately 2.9% falls within the top ten clones.

Findings and caveats that apply to the study as a whole: The three-group TCR overlap response model was described as speculative and requiring prospective validation. The cohort was small and heterogeneous, with few patients having full blood and tumor sets and even fewer initial-recurrent tumor pairs. Longer time to progression and overall survival after dendritic cell vaccination were predicted by higher estimated pretreatment TIL content. TCR clonality showed no direct relationship with survival, which suggests that a diverse polyclonal response may matter.

To be selected, patients needed enough residual fresh-frozen tumor tissue and more than two years of available survival data. Molecular status otherwise varied across the glioblastoma patients, but none of them carried an isocitrate dehydrogenase mutation. PBMC collection took place before vaccination, two weeks after the third vaccination, and at tumor progression if progression occurred. The Qiagen DNeasy Blood extraction Kit was used for extraction of genomic DNA. As for this clone: Its antigen is unknown. Base qualities were left out, and no much larger clone turns up one base away.

Inclusive of the bounding cysteine and phenylalanine, the CDR3 is 13 residues long. Only the CDR3 region is kept as DNA, spanning 39 bases read in frame from base 1. The junction carries 10 bases between V and J, which are trimmed by 1 base and 7 bases respectively. CDR1 and CDR2 (MNHNS, SASEGT) derive from the germline V gene. This TCR was sampled from a human donor with glioblastoma. The sequencing used blood, collected before dendritic cell vaccination. The chain is encoded by TRBV6-1 joined to TRBJ1-1, with the identity of the D gene unclear. The DNA is as follows: TGTGCCAGCAGTGAAGATCGGAGGAATGAAGCTTTCTTT. Its translation reads: CASSEDRRNEAFF.